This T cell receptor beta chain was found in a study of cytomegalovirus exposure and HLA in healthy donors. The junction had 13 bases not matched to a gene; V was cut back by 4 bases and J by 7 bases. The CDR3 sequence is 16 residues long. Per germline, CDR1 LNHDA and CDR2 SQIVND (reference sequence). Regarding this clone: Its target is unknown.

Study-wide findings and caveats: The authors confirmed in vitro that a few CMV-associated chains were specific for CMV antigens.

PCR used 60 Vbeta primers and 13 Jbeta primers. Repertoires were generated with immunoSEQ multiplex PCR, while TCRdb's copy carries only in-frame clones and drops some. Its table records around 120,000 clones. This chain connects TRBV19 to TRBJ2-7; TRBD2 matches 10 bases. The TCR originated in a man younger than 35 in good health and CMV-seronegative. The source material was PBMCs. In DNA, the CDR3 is TGTGCCAGTAGTAATATAGGAGCGGGAGGGTCCTGGGAGCAGTACTTC. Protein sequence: CASSNIGAGGSWEQYF.